A selection of T cell receptor beta chains follows, all from one sample in a study of cytomegalovirus exposure and HLA in healthy donors. Clones were read by immunoSEQ multiplex PCR, and TCRdb kept only the in-frame ones, dropping some. The table lists some 150,000 clones, around 69% of them singletons. The sample consisted of PBMCs. Every receptor here comes from a woman aged 25 to 39 in good health and CMV-seronegative. Each CDR3 is given with its conserved first and last residue. D genes are given only for firm matches. Clone size is given for some rows only: seen once, a few or many times, or a class if the clone is expanded.

>TRBJ1-2|TRBD1|-|TRBV10-3
TGTGCCATCAACCTAGACAGGGGGCAGAACTATGGCTACACCTTC
CAINLDRGQNYGYTF
>TRBJ1-6|-|-|TRBV5-1
TGCGCCAGCAGCTTGGCCCTATCCAATTCACCCCTCCACTTT
CASSLALSNSPLHF
>TRBJ2-1|-|-|TRBV7-6
TGTGCCAGCAGCTCGGGGAGTGAGCAGTTCTTC
CASSSGSEQFF
>TRBJ2-3|-|few|TRBV18
TGTGCCAGCTCACCACCGTCTACGGGACTCACAGATACGCAGTATTTT
CASSPPSTGLTDTQYF
>TRBJ2-1|-|-|TRBV30
TGTGCCTGTACGGAGGGCAATGAGCAGTTCTTC
CACTEGNEQFF
>TRBJ1-2|-|-|TRBV2
TGTGCCAGCAGCCCGGGACACATCTATGGCTACACCTTC
CASSPGHIYGYTF
>TRBJ1-5|-|few|TRBV5-1
TGCGCCAGCAGCTTGGGGGGGACTGGCAATCAGCCCCAGCATTTT
CASSLGGTGNQPQHF
>TRBJ1-5|-|-|TRBV19
TGTGCCAGTAGTATCGATTGGGACACGTATCAGCCCCAGCATTTT
CASSIDWDTYQPQHF
>TRBJ2-1|TRBD1|-|TRBV5-1
TGCGCCAGTAAAGACAGGGTCTTAGCGAATGAGCAGTTCTTC
CASKDRVLANEQFF
>TRBJ2-1|TRBD1|-|TRBV2
TGTGCCAGCCCTAAGGAGGACAGGGTTGAGAATGAGCAGTTCTTC
CASPKEDRVENEQFF
>TRBJ2-3|-|once|TRBV9
TGTGCCAGCAGCGAGAGTCCCTCGTTCCCAGATACGCAGTATTTT
CASSESPSFPDTQYF
>TRBJ2-3|TRBD2|-|TRBV28
TGTGCCAGCAGTTCCCCAGCGGGGGTAACCACAGATACGCAGTATTTT
CASSSPAGVTTDTQYF
>TRBJ2-1|TRBD2|-|TRBV30
TGTGCCTGTTTCCAGACTAGCGGTACCCACGATGAGCAGTTCTTC
CACFQTSGTHDEQFF
>TRBJ2-3|TRBD2|-|TRBV5-4
TGTGCCAGCAGCTCTACTAGCGGTGCTAGCACAGATACGCAGTATTTT
CASSSTSGASTDTQYF
>TRBJ2-3|TRBD2|-|TRBV15
TGTGCCACCAGCAGAAGGACTAGCGCCTACGGAGATACGCAGTATTTT
CATSRRTSAYGDTQYF
>TRBJ1-1|TRBD1|-|TRBV9
TGTGCCAGCAACCCTATGACAGGGATGAACACTGAAGCTTTCTTT
CASNPMTGMNTEAFF
>TRBJ2-7|-|few|TRBV10-3
TGTGCCATCAGTGAGCTGGGGCTCTCCTACGAGCAGTACTTC
CAISELGLSYEQYF
>TRBJ2-7|TRBD1|-|TRBV2
TGTGCCAGCAGGGATTCGGGACAGGGGGCCTACGAGCAGTACTTC
CASRDSGQGAYEQYF
>TRBJ1-4|-|-|TRBV6-1
TGTGCCAGCAAGTTTACAGCCCTAATTAATGAAAAACTGTTTTTT
CASKFTALINEKLFF
>TRBJ1-1|-|-|TRBV7-6
TGTGCCAGCAGCTTGCCAGGACTAAATGAAGCTTTCTTT
CASSLPGLNEAFF
>TRBJ1-1|-|-|TRBV28
TGTGCCAGCAGTTCCACAGGGAACACTGAAGCTTTCTTT
CASSSTGNTEAFF
>TRBJ2-7|-|-|TRBV5-1
TGCGCCAGCAGCTTGGATGCGGGGAGCTCCTACGAGCAGTACTTC
CASSLDAGSSYEQYF
>TRBJ1-1|-|few|TRBV19
TGTGCCAGTAGTAGACTAATGAACACTGAAGCTTTCTTT
CASSRLMNTEAFF
>TRBJ2-7|-|-|TRBV13
TGTGCCAGCAGCTTACTCAGAAACTACGAGCAGTACTTC
CASSLLRNYEQYF
>TRBJ1-2|-|-|TRBV7-9
TGTGCCAGCAGGTGGGGAGACACAAACTATGGCTACACCTTC
CASRWGDTNYGYTF
>TRBJ2-1|-|once|TRBV27
TGTGCCAGCAGTTCGGTCCCACGGAGGCGTTTGCAGTTCTTC
CASSSVPRRRLQFF